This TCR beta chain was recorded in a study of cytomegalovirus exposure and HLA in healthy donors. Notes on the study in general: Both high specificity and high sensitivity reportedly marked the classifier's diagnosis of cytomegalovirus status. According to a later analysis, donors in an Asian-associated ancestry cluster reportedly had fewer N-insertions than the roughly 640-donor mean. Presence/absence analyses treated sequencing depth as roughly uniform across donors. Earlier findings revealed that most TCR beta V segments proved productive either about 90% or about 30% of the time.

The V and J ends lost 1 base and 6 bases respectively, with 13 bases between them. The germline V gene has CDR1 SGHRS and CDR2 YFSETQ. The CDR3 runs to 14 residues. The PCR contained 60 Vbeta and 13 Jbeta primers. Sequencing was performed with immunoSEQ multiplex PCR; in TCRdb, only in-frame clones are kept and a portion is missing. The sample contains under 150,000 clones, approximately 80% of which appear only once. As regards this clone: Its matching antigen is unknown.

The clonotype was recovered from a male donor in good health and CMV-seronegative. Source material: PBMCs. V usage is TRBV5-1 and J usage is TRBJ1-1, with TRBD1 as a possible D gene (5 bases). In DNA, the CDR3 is TGCGCCAGCAGCTTGCTGGGGGAGGTCGCTGAAGCTTTCTTT. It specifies CASSLLGEVAEAFF.